This T cell receptor (beta chain) was recorded in a study of T cells in Graves' hyperthyroidism and ophthalmopathy. There are a few counts of this clonotype. Its antigen is not identified. RNA transcripts were the template for amplifying TCR beta CDR3 regions. Carried out on the TCR CDR3, a first-round RT-PCR used the HTBI primer set. TCRdb re-called the multiplex PCR reads with MiXCR, one entry per CDR3 protein. This table has fewer than 700,000 distinct CDR3 sequences, 16% appearing once. Study outcomes and limitations: Blood held most thyroid clonotypes expanded above 0.001 frequency.

The sequenced material came from blood. The source is a woman in her 30s with Graves' hyperthyroidism.

The DNA of the CDR3 is TGTGCCAGCAGTATTCTGGGACTAACTAGGACAGATACGCAGTATTTT. This codes for CASSILGLTRTDTQYF. The chain has TRBV27 and TRBJ2-3, with 7 bases matching TRBD2. V was pared by 5 bases and J by 3 bases, with 11 bases of the junction left unmatched. The germline V gene has CDR1 MNHEY and CDR2 SMNVEV (reference sequence). The CDR3 consists of 16 residues.